This TCR beta chain came from a study of Graves' ophthalmopathy and Graves' hyperthyroidism. The overall study: The stable label applied to hyperthyroidism with no ophthalmopathy within 18 months of follow-up. General study results and limits: Blood also held most thyroid clonotypes expanded above 0.001 frequency.

The CDR3 runs 15 residues. The V and J ends lost 5 bases and 2 bases, in that order; junction bases with no gene match: 9. Germline CDR1 is MNHEY and CDR2 is SVGEGT. This clonotype was seen many times. Its cognate antigen is unknown. The authors enrolled newly diagnosed hyperthyroidism patients aged 18 to 65 with under 2 months' duration. From RNA, the CDR3 regions of TCR beta chains were amplified and sequenced. Amplification began with first-round RT-PCR using HTBI primers, then second-round multiplex PCR was performed. MiXCR, applied by TCRdb to the multiplex PCR reads, yields one record per CDR3 protein. Counted here are over a million distinct CDR3 sequences, 36% occurring once; the ten biggest clones make up approximately 10%.

The material sequenced was peripheral blood or thyroid tissue (not recorded which). This clonotype originated in an adult man with Graves' hyperthyroidism. This chain uses TRBV6-2 or TRBV6-3 with TRBJ2-7; TRBD2 aligns across 7 bases. CDR3 DNA: TGTGCCAGCAGTCCCACCGGGGGACTAACCTACGAGCAGTACTTC. Residues: CASSPTGGLTYEQYF.